This section outlines one TCR beta chain sequence together with its context. The antigen is unknown. The V gene's germline CDR1 is SGHTA and CDR2 FQGTGA. CDR3 length equals 15 residues. Germline trimming cut 2 bases from V and 5 bases from J; bases unmatched to any gene: 6. This sample was taken from a study of graft-versus-host responses after intestinal transplantation. Study summary: Each recipient received anti-thymocyte globulin induction, then tacrolimus and steroids for around 3 years. Findings and caveats of the study: When patients had graft-donor T cell macrochimerism, their allografts held high graft-versus-host to host-versus-graft clonal ratios. Recipient marrow held GvH clones, some first seen in ileum or blood.

Clones were read by immunoSEQ multiplex PCR, and TCRdb kept only the in-frame ones, dropping some. The repertoire holds about 110,000 clones, with 80% to 95% as singletons. Here the sequenced sample was unstimulated CD8+ T cells sorted from spleen or lymph node cells, taken before intestinal transplant. The chain recombines TRBV7-3 with TRBJ2-1; 7 bases are a match to TRBD2. The TCR sequence derives from a human donor who received an intestinal transplant. CDR3 in amino acids: CASSLGGGPNNEQFF. DNA for the CDR3: TGTGCCAGCAGCTTAGGGGGAGGGCCCAACAATGAGCAGTTCTTC.